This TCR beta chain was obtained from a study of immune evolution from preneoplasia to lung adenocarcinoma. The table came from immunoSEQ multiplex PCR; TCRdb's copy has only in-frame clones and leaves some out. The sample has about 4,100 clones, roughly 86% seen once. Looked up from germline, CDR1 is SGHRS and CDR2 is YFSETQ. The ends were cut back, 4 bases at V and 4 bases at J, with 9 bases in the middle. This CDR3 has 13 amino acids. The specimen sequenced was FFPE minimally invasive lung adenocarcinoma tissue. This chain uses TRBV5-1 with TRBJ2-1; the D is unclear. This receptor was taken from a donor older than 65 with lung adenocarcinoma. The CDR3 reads CASSPGRYNEQFF. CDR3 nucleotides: TGCGCCAGCAGCCCGGGCCGATACAATGAGCAGTTCTTC.